The 22 T cell receptor beta chains below come from one sample, sequenced in a study of tumor-infiltrating lymphocytes in primary liver carcinoma. The source of the blood RNA was unsorted whole blood, and germline DNA was extracted as well. With a constant-region primer, TCR beta cDNA was made from 400 to 550 ng of total RNA. TCR beta libraries came from three nested multiplex PCR rounds using slightly modified ARM-PCR. Amplification in the first two PCR rounds was performed using TRBV1-TRBV30 forward primers and a C-beta reverse primer for roughly 9 cycles each. Via MiXCR, TCRdb re-called the multiplex PCR reads, giving one row per CDR3 protein. The sample yields hundreds of thousands of distinct CDR3 sequences, around three fifths seen once. The source material was peripheral blood. These receptors were collected from a man in his forties with primary liver carcinoma and hepatitis B virus infection.

Points on this clonotype: An end of the junction does not agree with germline; a read error may underlie this. The J gene is TRBJ2-3, the V gene TRBV11-1, with D tentatively TRBD2 (5 bases). Germline assignment: CDR1 SGHAT and CDR2 FQDESV (reference sequence). There are 15 residues in the CDR3. As DNA, the CDR3 is TGTGCCGGCAGCTTAGGAGCCACGGGGTCAGATACGCAGTATTTT. Residues: CAGSLGATGSDTQYF. The full variable domain, with the rest looked up from reference TRBV11-1 and TRBJ2-3, is EAEVAQSPRYKITEKSQAVAFWCDPISGHATLYWYRQILGQGPELLVQFQDESVVDDSQLPKDRFSAERLKGVDSTLKIQPAELGDSAMYLCAGSLGATGSDTQYFGPGTRLTVL.

This clonotype was recorded once. This sequence joins TRBV7-9 and TRBJ1-3; D unresolved. The CDR3 covers 18 residues. Trimming stripped 0 bases from V and 1 base from J, with 16 bases between. From germline, CDR1 is SEHNR and CDR2 FQNEAQ (reference sequence). CDR3 coding DNA: TGTGCCAGCAGCTTAGCGCACGGCTCCTTTACGTCTGGAAACACCATATATTTT. Translated, it gives CASSLAHGSFTSGNTIYF.

Points on this clonotype: The junction departs from the called germline gene at one end, perhaps through a read error. The chain carries TRBV4-2 and TRBJ1-5; D ambiguous. The CDR3 loop spans 16 amino acids. Germline values: CDR1 LGHNA, CDR2 YNFKEQ. CDR3 DNA sequence: TGTGCCAGCAGCCAAGGGGCAAGGGATAGCAGTCAGCCCCAGCTTTTT. This sequence encodes CASSQGARDSSQPQLF.

This chain links TRBV6-2 or TRBV6-3 with TRBJ1-2, with 7 bases identical to TRBD1. Per germline, CDR1 MNHEY and CDR2 SVGEGT. This CDR3 has 15 residues. V lost 5 bases to trimming and J lost 8 bases; unmatched junction nucleotides: 14. CDR3 protein: CASSPLGTESTGYTF. In DNA form, the CDR3 reads TGTGCCAGCAGTCCCCTAGGGACAGAGTCTACAGGCTACACCTTC.

About this clonotype itself: At one end the junction does not follow the germline gene, possibly because of a read error. The CDR3 region is CAISQVGGTGYYEQYF. The CDR3 region has the DNA TGCGCCATCAGCCAAGTGGGCGGGACAGGGTACTACGAACAGTACTTC. V usage is TRBV4-1 and J usage is TRBJ2-7; TRBD1 matches at 9 bases. This CDR3 region has 16 residues. Germline CDR1 MGHRA, CDR2 YSYEKL.

The chain links TRBV30 to TRBJ2-2, with 8 bases fitting TRBD1. CDR1 is GTSNPN, CDR2 SVGIG, per germline (reference sequence). J gave up 7 bases and V 2 bases, and 9 bases lay outside the gene matches. The CDR3 has 15 amino acids. In nucleotides, the CDR3 is TGTGCCTGGAGTCTCGGGCAGGGGGCGGGCGGGGAGCTGTTTTTT. Encoded protein: CAWSLGQGAGGELFF.

Worth noting for this clonotype: This may arise from a read error, as a much more abundant clone is one base away. V and J are TRBV29-1 and TRBJ2-3, with D perhaps matching TRBD1 or TRBD2 (5 bases each). CDR1 and CDR2 (germline): SQVTM, ANQGSEA. The CDR3 spans 14 residues. CDR3 in amino acids: CSAGPPEWGDMQYF. The CDR3 region has the DNA TGCAGCGCGGGACCGCCGGAATGGGGAGATATGCAGTATTTT.

To note about this clonotype: A read error may produce the germline difference seen at one junction end. The J gene is TRBJ1-6, the V gene TRBV5-1; a weak D match, TRBD1 (5 bases). The CDR3 extends over 15 amino acids. Germline V gene data show CDR1 as SGHRS and CDR2 as YFSETQ. The CDR3, as DNA: TGCGCCAGCAGCCCAGGGACGGACCGAAATTCACCCATCCACTTT. Its translation: CASSPGTDRNSPIHF.

The chain uses TRBV6-1 and TRBJ1-5; no definite D call. The CDR3 extends over 14 amino acids. Per the germline V gene, CDR1 is MNHNS and CDR2 is SASEGT. V gave up 4 bases and J gave up 4 bases, with 11 bases separating them. The DNA for the CDR3 is TGTGCCAGCAGTGGGAGCAGCCTTAATCAGCCCCAGCATTTT. This encodes CASSGSSLNQPQHF.

The chain has TRBV28 and TRBJ2-7, with D uncertain. Germline-derived CDR1 and CDR2 are MDHEN and SYDVKM. The CDR3 contains 14 residues. V lost 5 bases and J 0 bases, leaving 11 bases between the germline ends. The CDR3 here is CASSGVMSSYEQYF. The CDR3 DNA reads TGTGCCAGCAGTGGGGTGATGAGCTCCTACGAGCAGTACTTC.

This clonotype was counted between two and nine times. A much larger clone lies one base from this, so it may be a read error. The V and J genes are TRBV29-1 and TRBJ1-3; D is uncertain. From germline, CDR1 is SQVTM and CDR2 ANQGSEA. This CDR3 region has 13 residues. For the CDR3, the DNA is TGCAGCGTTGGGCAGGACTCTGGAAACACCATGTATTTT. Amino acid sequence: CSVGQDSGNTMYF.

Ten or more counts support this clonotype. V is TRBV4-1 and J is TRBJ2-7; TRBD2 matches at 7 bases. The CDR3 sequence is 16 residues long. V dropped 1 base and J dropped 2; count of bases not matched to a gene: 8. Germline CDR1 MGHRA, CDR2 YSYEKL. CDR3 sequence: CASSQGRGSPTYEQYF. CDR3 DNA sequence: TGCGCCAGCAGCCAAGGGCGGGGGAGCCCCACCTACGAGCAGTACTTC.

Comments on this clonotype: This may stem from a read error, because a much larger clone lies one nucleotide away. This chain uses TRBV6-1 with TRBJ2-3; 9 bases agree with TRBD2. CDR3 length: 15 residues. Looked up from germline, CDR1 is MNHNS and CDR2 is SASEGT. The CDR3 spells CASSEMREGTDTHYF. CDR3 nucleotides: TGTGCCAGCAGTGAAATGCGGGAGGGAACAGATACGCATTATTTT.

As to this clonotype: One junction end does not reproduce the germline sequence, and a read error may be involved. This chain links TRBV6-5 with TRBJ1-6; 8 bases align to TRBD1. The germline V gene encodes CDR1 MNHEY and CDR2 SVGAGI. CDR3 size: 18 residues. The CDR3: CASSYPRQGTGGNSPLHF. The CDR3 coding sequence is TGTGCCAGCAGTTACCCACGACAGGGGACGGGGGGTAATTCACCCCTCCACTTC.

This clonotype has a handful of counts. The conserved closing phenylalanine or tryptophan is absent in this CDR3, likely reflecting a read error. V usage is TRBV11-1 and J usage is TRBJ1-2; weak D call: TRBD1 (6 bases). CDR1 is SGHAT, CDR2 FQDESV, per germline (reference sequence). CDR3 size: 14 residues. CDR3 sequence: CVSSFSQGDGGYTL. The CDR3 nucleotides are TGTGTCAGCAGCTTTTCACAGGGAGACGGTGGCTACACCCTC.

This clonotype occurred many times. The CDR3 region is CASSHRGYQETQYF. The CDR3 DNA is TGTGCCAGCAGTCACAGGGGGTACCAAGAGACCCAGTACTTC. This rearrangement joins TRBV6-5 to TRBJ2-5, with 8 nucleotides matching TRBD1. CDR3 size: 14 residues. J gave up 0 bases and V 5 bases, and 2 bases lay outside the gene matches. Germline CDR1 and CDR2: MNHEY and SVGAGI.

Note on this clonotype: One end of the junction varies from germline; a read error may be responsible. The V gene is TRBV11-1, the J gene TRBJ2-7, with 8 nucleotides matching TRBD1. Germline V gene data show CDR1 as SGHAT and CDR2 as FQDESV (reference sequence). This CDR3 has 14 amino acids. The CDR3 loop reads CASNRTGSSYEQYF. The CDR3 nucleotides read TGTGCCAGCAACCGGACAGGGTCATCCTACGAGCAGTACTTT.

The count of this clonotype is one. This chain links TRBV6-5 with TRBJ2-3; a weak D match, TRBD2 (5 bases). There are 15 residues in the CDR3. The germline V gene encodes CDR1 MNHEY and CDR2 SVGAGI. The V end was cut by 2 bases, the J end by 6 bases, with 15 bases between. The CDR3 reads CASSYTGREWDTQYF. The DNA for the CDR3 is TGTGCCAGCAGTTACACGGGGAGAGAATGGGATACGCAGTATTTT.

This clonotype has more than one count but fewer than ten. The J gene is TRBJ1-3, the V gene TRBV6-1, with D unclear. The CDR3 contains 14 residues. V was clipped by 2 bases and J by 0 bases, with 5 bases between them. The germline V gene encodes CDR1 MNHNS and CDR2 SASEGT. DNA for the CDR3: TGTGCCAGCAGTGAAACGCGCTCTGGAAACACCATATATTTT. Translation: CASSETRSGNTIYF.

The V gene is TRBV7-6, the J gene TRBJ2-3, with 8 bases fitting TRBD2. The CDR3 is 18 residues long. Germline V CDR1 and CDR2: SGHVS, FNYEAQ. V shed 1 base and J 0 bases; nucleotides not matched to a gene: 9. The CDR3 DNA follows: TGTGCCAGCAGCTTAGATATAGCGGGGTCCAAGAGCACAGATACGCAGTATTTT. This encodes CASSLDIAGSKSTDTQYF.

Many counts were recorded for this clonotype. The chain is built from TRBV6-6 and TRBJ2-5; D gene uncertain. There are 13 residues in the CDR3. Per the germline V gene, CDR1 is MNHNY and CDR2 is SVGAGI (reference sequence). Trimming stripped 4 bases from V and 5 bases from J, with 11 bases between. In DNA, the CDR3 is TGTGCCAGCAGTTCCTCTGGGTGGGAGACCCAGTACTTC. Amino acid sequence: CASSSSGWETQYF.

Comment on this clonotype: Just one base apart from a much larger clone, this may be a read error. This chain joins TRBV6-5 and TRBJ2-1, with D possibly being TRBD2 (5 bases). Germline CDR1 is MNHEY and CDR2 is SVGAGI. The CDR3 runs 12 residues. Between the trimmed V and J ends, which lost 6 bases and 7 bases, there was a span of 10 bases. CDR3 nucleotides: TGTGCCAGCAGGGCGACTAATAATGAGCAGTTCTTC. Its protein is CASRATNNEQFF.